The rows below give T cell receptor beta chains drawn from one sample of a study of regulatory T cells in long-lasting Graves disease. TCRdb itself ran the multiplex PCR reads through MiXCR, one entry per CDR3 protein. The table lists roughly 260,000 distinct CDR3 sequences, 18% of them singletons. This same sample was also taken into another study, of T cells in Graves' hyperthyroidism and ophthalmopathy.

Sequenced here: peripheral blood mononuclear cells (PBMCs), sampled at new diagnosis, from a patient treated with antithyroid drugs. These TCRs come from a woman aged 25 to 39 with Graves disease. CDR3s include the opening cysteine and the closing phenylalanine or tryptophan. D genes are given only for firm matches. Not all rows give a size; the values are once, few, many and, for expanded clones, a class.

TRBJ1-5 | NA | many | TRBV6-2/TRBV6-3 | TGTGCCAGCAGTTCCGGGTCCAGCGGGTATAGTCAGCCCCAGCATTTT | CASSSGSSGYSQPQHF
TRBJ2-1 | NA | NA | TRBV10-2 | TGCGCCAGCAGTGAGGGTGTTGGGTACAATGAGCAGTTCTTC | CASSEGVGYNEQFF
TRBJ1-1 | NA | NA | TRBV29-1 | TGCAGCGTTGAGCCCCAGGGAGTTGGCACTGAAGCTTTCTTT | CSVEPQGVGTEAFF
TRBJ1-5 | NA | few | TRBV19 | TGTGCCAGTAGTATTGCCGGGGGCAGGCAGCCCCAGCATTTT | CASSIAGGRQPQHF
TRBJ1-1 | NA | many | TRBV5-6 | TGTGCCAGCAGAAAAGGGGGAGCGGCTTTCTTT | CASRKGGAAFF
TRBJ1-5 | NA | few | TRBV12-3/TRBV12-4 | TGTGCCAGCAGTTTAATGGGGGGCTCGGAGCCCCAGCATTTT | CASSLMGGSEPQHF
TRBJ1-1 | TRBD1 | NA | TRBV20-1 | TGCAGTGCTAGACTGGGGACAGGGGCATCGAGCACTGAAGCTTTCTTT | CSARLGTGASSTEAFF
TRBJ1-5 | NA | many | TRBV12-3/TRBV12-4 | TGTGCCAGCAGTTTAGCGGAGGGTTGGGGAAATCAGCCCCAGCATTTT | CASSLAEGWGNQPQHF
TRBJ2-1 | NA | few | TRBV6-1 | TGTGCCAGCAGTGAATGGGGACTTCCGAATGAGCAGTTCTTC | CASSEWGLPNEQFF
TRBJ1-6 | NA | few | TRBV12-5 | TGTGCTAGTGGTTCGGTAGGACGGAGTAATTCACCCCTCCACTTT | CASGSVGRSNSPLHF
TRBJ1-1 | NA | many | TRBV6-5 | TGTGCCAGCAGTTACTCGGGAATGGGGATGTGGACTGAAGCTTTCTTT | CASSYSGMGMWTEAFF
TRBJ1-1 | NA | many | TRBV5-1 | TGCGCCAGCACGCCCAGCAGTTTGGAGGGCACTGAAGCTTTCTTT | CASTPSSLEGTEAFF
TRBJ2-7 | TRBD1 | many | TRBV2 | TGTGCCAGCAGGGGGGACAGGGCCGGGCAGTACTTC | CASRGDRAGQYF
TRBJ1-1 | NA | many | TRBV29-1 | TGCAGCGCCTCCAGATGGAGCACTGAAGCTTTCTTT | CSASRWSTEAFF
TRBJ1-2 | NA | NA | TRBV20-1 | TGCAGTGCTAGCGCCTCTAACTATGGCTACACCTTC | CSASASNYGYTF
TRBJ2-7 | NA | many | TRBV10-3 | TGTGCCATCACTGACGGCTCCTACGAGCAGTACTTC | CAITDGSYEQYF
TRBJ1-1 | NA | many | TRBV12-3/TRBV12-4 | TGTGCCAGCAGCACGGGACAGAACACTGAAGCTTTCTTT | CASSTGQNTEAFF
TRBJ2-7 | NA | many | TRBV18 | TGTGCCAGCTCACCTAGTACCGGGACACCTCGGGACGAGCAGTACTTC | CASSPSTGTPRDEQYF
TRBJ2-7 | TRBD2 | NA | TRBV12-3/TRBV12-4 | TGTGCCAGCAGCCTTGGGACTAGCGGGAAGGACTACGAGCAGTACTTC | CASSLGTSGKDYEQYF
TRBJ2-2 | NA | many | TRBV11-2 | TGTGCCAGCAGCCCGGGGGAGTTAACCGGGGAGCTGTTTTTT | CASSPGELTGELFF
TRBJ2-5 | TRBD2 | many | TRBV6-1 | TGTGCCAGCAGTCCCTCCCCCGGCGGGGGGGCGTGGGAGACCCAGTACTTC | CASSPSPGGGAWETQYF
TRBJ2-5 | NA | few | TRBV27 | TGTGCCAGCAGTCGAGGGATGTCGGAGACCCAGTACTTC | CASSRGMSETQYF
TRBJ1-1 | NA | many | TRBV20-1 | TGCAGTGCTAGAGTGTCCGCGAACACTGAAGCTTTCTTT | CSARVSANTEAFF
TRBJ1-2 | TRBD1 | many | TRBV12-5 | TGTGCTAGTGGCCTGATCGGGACAGGGGAGTTGTATGGCTACACCTTC | CASGLIGTGELYGYTF
TRBJ1-4 | TRBD1 | many | TRBV6-1 | TGTGCCAGCAGGACCGGGTCCGGGACAGTGTATGAAAAACTGTTTTTT | CASRTGSGTVYEKLFF
TRBJ2-2 | NA | many | TRBV18 | TGTGCCAGCACCGAATCGGGGCTGCGGAACACCGGGGAGCTGTTTTTT | CASTESGLRNTGELFF
TRBJ1-1 | NA | many | TRBV3-1 | TGTGCCAGCAGCGGCCGGGCCGAGAACACTGAAGCTTTCTTT | CASSGRAENTEAFF
TRBJ2-3 | NA | many | TRBV19 | TGTGCCAGTAGGACAAGGGAGGCAGATACGCAGTATTTT | CASRTREADTQYF
TRBJ1-2 | NA | many | TRBV20-1 | TGCAGTGCTTCCACGGACTATGGCTACACCTTC | CSASTDYGYTF
TRBJ1-2 | NA | many | TRBV5-1 | TGCGCCAGCAGCCCGGGCCCACAGGCCTCCGTCGGCTATGGCTACACCTTC | CASSPGPQASVGYGYTF
TRBJ1-1 | NA | many | TRBV18 | TGTGCCAGCTCACCAACAGGACAGCACACTGAAGCTTTCTTT | CASSPTGQHTEAFF
TRBJ2-2 | TRBD2 | many | TRBV2 | TGTGCCAGCAGTCATGAGGCTAGCGGGGTTGCCGGGGAGCTGTTTTTT | CASSHEASGVAGELFF
TRBJ1-5 | TRBD1 | NA | TRBV9 | TGTGCCAGCAGCAGCGGGACAGGGATCCAGCCCCAGCATTTT | CASSSGTGIQPQHF
TRBJ2-3 | NA | many | TRBV7-9 | TGTGCCAGCACCCTAGTGGCTGTGAGCACAGATACGCAGTATTTT | CASTLVAVSTDTQYF
TRBJ2-3 | NA | many | TRBV5-1 | TGCGCCAGCAAGGGTAACCAGGGCACAGATACGCAGTATTTT | CASKGNQGTDTQYF
TRBJ2-1 | NA | many | TRBV4-1 | TGCGCCAGCGCACTGGACGGATTTGGTGAGCAGTTCTTC | CASALDGFGEQFF
TRBJ1-2 | NA | many | TRBV6-1 | TGTGCCAGCAGTCCGCTCCGGGACACCTGGGGTTCTAACTATGGCTACACCTTC | CASSPLRDTWGSNYGYTF
TRBJ2-1 | NA | many | TRBV9 | TGTGCCAGCAGCGGAGGGGCGGCTCCCCAACAGTTCTTC | CASSGGAAPQQFF
TRBJ2-5 | NA | few | TRBV19 | TGTGCCAGTAGTAAACGTGGGAGGAGGGAGACCCAGTACTTC | CASSKRGRRETQYF
TRBJ2-1 | TRBD2 | NA | TRBV20-1 | TGCAGTGCTAGAGAGCTAGCGGGGGCAAATGAGCAGTTCTTC | CSARELAGANEQFF
TRBJ1-5 | NA | NA | TRBV7-2 | TGTGCCAGCAGCTTAATCCCAGGGGCCCAGCCCCAGCATTTT | CASSLIPGAQPQHF
TRBJ2-3 | NA | many | TRBV6-1 | TGTGCCAGCAGTGAGGCTGGGAAAACAGATACGCAGTATTTT | CASSEAGKTDTQYF